Sequencing of this T cell receptor (beta chain) was carried out in a study of T cell changes during pregnancy in multiple sclerosis. Data came from immunoSEQ multiplex PCR; TCRdb stores just in-frame clones and leaves some out. The data show 40,000 to 55,000 clones, approximately 94% seen once. Source: CD4+ T cells from peripheral blood mononuclear cells, taken before pregnancy. This TCR was sampled from a female donor with multiple sclerosis, enrolled in a pregnancy study.

CDR3 region: CASSPPGQYGNTIYF. For the CDR3, the DNA is TGTGCCAGCAGCCCCCCTGGACAGTACGGAAACACCATATATTTT. The chain recombines TRBV28 with TRBJ1-3; tentative D call: TRBD1 (6 bases). Germline V gene sequence: CDR1 MDHEN, CDR2 SYDVKM. The CDR3 has 15 residues. With 6 bases removed from V and 4 bases from J, the gap between germline ends came to 16 bases. Variable domain in full (rest from reference TRBV28 and TRBJ1-3): DVKVTQSSRYLVKRTGEKVFLECVQDMDHENMFWYRQDPGLGLRLIYFSYDVKMKEKGDIPEGYSVSREKKERFSLILESASTNQTSMYLCASSPPGQYGNTIYFGEGSWLTVV.